The T cell receptor (beta chain) described here comes from a study of cytomegalovirus exposure and HLA in healthy donors. In the study overall: In an earlier analysis, 90 million to 130 million unique TCR beta sequences were found from some 170 million T cells. Study outcomes and limitations: The classifier, whose performance was assessed in both the original and validation cohorts, reportedly diagnosed cytomegalovirus status with high specificity and sensitivity.

PCR amplification relied on 60 Vbeta primers (plus 13 Jbeta primers). TCRdb keeps only in-frame clones here, not all; method: immunoSEQ multiplex PCR. The sample has tens of thousands of clones, and its top ten clones hold 0.58%. In regard to this clone: Its antigen is unidentified.

This CDR3 is built from 11 residues. V lost 7 bases to trimming and J lost 6 bases, with 9 bases between them. Germline CDR1 MNHEY, CDR2 SVGAGI. The TCR originated in a man in his forties or fifties in good health and CMV-seronegative. This sequence joins TRBV6-5 and TRBJ1-2; D ambiguous. Input material: PBMCs. The CDR3: CASIGPNGYTF. Written as DNA, the CDR3 is TGTGCCAGCATTGGCCCCAATGGCTACACCTTC.